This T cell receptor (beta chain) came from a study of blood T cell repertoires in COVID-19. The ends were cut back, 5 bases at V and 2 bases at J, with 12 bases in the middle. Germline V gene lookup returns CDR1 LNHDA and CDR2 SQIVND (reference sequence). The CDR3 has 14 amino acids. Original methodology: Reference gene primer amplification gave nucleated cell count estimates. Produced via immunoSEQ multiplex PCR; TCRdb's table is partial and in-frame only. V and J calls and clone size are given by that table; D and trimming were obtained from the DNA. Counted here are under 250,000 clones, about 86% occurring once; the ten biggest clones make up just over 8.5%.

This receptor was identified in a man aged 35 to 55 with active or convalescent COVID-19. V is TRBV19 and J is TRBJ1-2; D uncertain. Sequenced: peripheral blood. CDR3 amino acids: CASSARQKNYGYTF. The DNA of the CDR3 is TGTGCCAGTAGTGCGCGACAAAAAAACTATGGCTACACCTTC.